The clone carrying this T cell receptor (beta chain) was observed a few times. Antigen: not known. Primers used in a second PCR of roughly 7 to 12 cycles were a sample-barcoded 5' primer and a J-beta primer mix. Unique molecular identifiers of 12 random nucleotides labeled each cDNA. TCRdb itself ran the 5' RACE reads through MiXCR, one entry per CDR3 protein. The sample holds 790,000 or so distinct CDR3 sequences, approximately 60% seen once. V lost 0 bases to trimming and J lost 11 bases; unmatched junction nucleotides: 6. This CDR3 has 13 residues. Germline CDR1 reads LGHDT; CDR2 reads YNNKEL (reference sequence). The sample belongs to a study of blood T cells in healthy people across ages. Study results and limitations: TCR beta diversity per million T cells fell roughly linearly with age. Diversity figures derived from one million T cells were judged to underestimate the true value.

Caucasian individuals from Russia who were healthy and aged about 6 to 95 acted as donors. Material for sequencing was blood. The receptor was derived from a man aged 40-49 years in good health. The chain employs TRBV3-1 and TRBJ2-5, with 7 bases aligning to TRBD2. The CDR3: CASSQEGGAKQYF. In DNA, the CDR3 is TGTGCCAGCAGCCAAGAGGGAGGGGCCAAGCAGTACTTC.